The 4 T cell receptor beta chains in this list originate from one sample, sequenced in a study of post-analysis software for immune sequencing data. Study-wide points: Roughly five TRBV segments appeared more often in patients than in controls, and TRBV5-6, TRBV5-1 and TRBV20-1 were among these.

Antigens for these TCRs are unknown. Each TCR beta cDNA library carried unique molecular identifiers. MiXCR was run by TCRdb on the PCR reads, yielding one entry per CDR3 protein. The sample yields hundreds of thousands of distinct CDR3 sequences, roughly three fifths seen once. Sequences were obtained from blood. These receptors came from a girl aged 2 to 9 with multiple sclerosis.

The chain recombines TRBV23-1 with TRBJ2-5; D not resolved. TRBV23-1 qualifies as an ORF whose function is uncertain. V lost 11 bases and J 11 bases, leaving 9 bases between the germline ends. CDR3 length: 8 residues. The CDR3 nucleotides read TGCGCCCAATTGGGGCAGTACTTC. It codes for CAQLGQYF.

V gene TRBV30 combines with J gene TRBJ1-1; D ambiguous. Trimming shortened V by 0 bases and J by 1 base, and 12 bases separated the two germline ends. In germline, CDR1 is GTSNPN, CDR2 SVGIG (reference sequence). CDR3 length: 15 amino acids. Here the CDR3 DNA reads TGTGCCTGGAGTGTACGCGGCAGGCCGAACACTGAAGCTTTCTTT. This codes for CAWSVRGRPNTEAFF.

The V gene is TRBV2, the J gene TRBJ2-3, with no clear D. This CDR3 contains 14 residues. The V end was cut by 7 bases, the J end by 1 base, with 12 bases between. Germline values: CDR1 SNHLY, CDR2 FYNNEI. In DNA, the CDR3 is TGTGCCAGCACCCCTGGACCTGGCACAGATACGCAGTATTTT. The encoded protein is CASTPGPGTDTQYF.

The DNA of the CDR3 is TGTGCCAGCAGCCAAGTGATTGGGGATTCACCCCTCCACTTT. Its protein product is CASSQVIGDSPLHF. The chain employs TRBV3-1 and TRBJ1-6; D gene uncertain. The germline gives CDR1 LGHDT, CDR2 YNNKEL (reference sequence). V lost 1 base and J lost 8, with 9 bases in between. There are 14 residues in the CDR3. Full variable domain (rest looked up from reference TRBV3-1 and TRBJ1-6): DTAVSQTPKYLVTQMGNDKSIKCEQNLGHDTMYWYKQDSKKFLKIMFSYNNKELIINETVPNRFSPKSPDKAHLNLHINSLELGDSAVYFCASSQVIGDSPLHFGNGTRLTVT.